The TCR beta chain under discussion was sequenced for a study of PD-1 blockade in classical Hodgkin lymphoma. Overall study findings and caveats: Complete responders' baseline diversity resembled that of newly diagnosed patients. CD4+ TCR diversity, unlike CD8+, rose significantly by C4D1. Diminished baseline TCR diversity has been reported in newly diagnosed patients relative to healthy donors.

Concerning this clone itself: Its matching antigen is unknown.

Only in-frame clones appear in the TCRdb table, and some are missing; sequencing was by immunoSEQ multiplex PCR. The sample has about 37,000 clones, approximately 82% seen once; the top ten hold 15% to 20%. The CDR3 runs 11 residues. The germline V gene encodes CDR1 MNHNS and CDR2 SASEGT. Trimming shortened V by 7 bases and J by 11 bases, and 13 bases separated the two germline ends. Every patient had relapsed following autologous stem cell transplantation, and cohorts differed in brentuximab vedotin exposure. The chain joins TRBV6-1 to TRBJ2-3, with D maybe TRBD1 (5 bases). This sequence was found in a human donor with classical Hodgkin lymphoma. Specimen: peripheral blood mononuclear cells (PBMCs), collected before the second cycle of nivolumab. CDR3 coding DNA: TGTGCCAGCACCCAGGGTTTGGTGCAGTATTTT. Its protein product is CASTQGLVQYF.